A single T cell receptor beta chain is shown here with its context. These data are taken from a study of blood T cell repertoires in COVID-19. Study overall: The United States, Italy and Spain supplied acute and convalescent COVID-19 samples. T cells, B-cell-depleted T cells, or PBMCs supplied cDNA or gDNA.

The V end lost 5 bases, the J end lost 4 bases, and 14 bases lay between the germline ends. The CDR3 consists of 14 residues. CDR1 is SGHTA, CDR2 FQGNSA, per germline. Per the study methods: Amplification of reference gene primers was used by the study to estimate nucleated cell counts. Measured with immunoSEQ multiplex PCR; TCRdb has only the in-frame clones, and not every one. The D gene and trimming were derived from the DNA, and the V and J assignments and clone size from that table. This sample has some 170,000 clones, with approximately 86% found just once. This TCR was sampled from a woman aged 45-65 years with acute or convalescent COVID-19. Sequenced material: peripheral blood. The rearrangement joins TRBV7-2 to TRBJ1-1; D might be TRBD1 (5 bases). In nucleotides, the CDR3 is TGTGCCAGCAGCGTCGGGGGGGGTGGCACTGAAGCTTTCTTT. It is translated as CASSVGGGGTEAFF. Full variable domain (missing parts from reference TRBV7-2 and TRBJ1-1): GAGVSQSPSNKVTEKGKDVELRCDPISGHTALYWYRQSLGQGLEFLIYFQGNSAPDKSGLPSDRFSAERTGGSVSTLTIQRTQQEDSAVYLCASSVGGGGTEAFFGQGTRLTVV.